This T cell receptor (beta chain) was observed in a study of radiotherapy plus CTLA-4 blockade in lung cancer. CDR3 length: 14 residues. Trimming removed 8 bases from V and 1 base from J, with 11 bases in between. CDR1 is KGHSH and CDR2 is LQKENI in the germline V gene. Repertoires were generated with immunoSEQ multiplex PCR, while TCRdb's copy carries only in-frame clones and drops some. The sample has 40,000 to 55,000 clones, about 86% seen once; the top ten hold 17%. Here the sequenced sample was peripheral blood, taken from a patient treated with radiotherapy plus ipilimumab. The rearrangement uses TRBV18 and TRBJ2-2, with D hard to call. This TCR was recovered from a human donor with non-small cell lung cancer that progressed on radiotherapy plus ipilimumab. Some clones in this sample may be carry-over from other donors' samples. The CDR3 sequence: CASREQRNTGELFF. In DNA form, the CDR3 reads TGTGCCAGCCGCGAACAGAGGAACACCGGGGAGCTGTTTTTT.